The TCR beta chain under discussion was sequenced for a study of brain T cells in children with intractable seizures. A note on this clone: Other DNA sequences in this specimen translate into the identical CDR3.

Data came from immunoSEQ multiplex PCR; TCRdb stores just in-frame clones and leaves some out. Of about 340,000 clones listed, about 93% were seen once; the top ten hold around 5%. Regarding time point: blood from clinic visit 5 months post-surgery; TSC patient then seizure free. The CDR3 is 13 amino acids. V gave up 0 bases and J gave up 6 bases, with 6 bases separating them. In germline, CDR1 is KGHDR, CDR2 SFDVKD. The receptor's source is a boy in the first two years of life with tuberous sclerosis and intractable seizures. Sequenced material: peripheral blood, taken approximately 5 months after surgery. The chain links TRBV24-1 to TRBJ2-3, with D perhaps matching TRBD2 (6 bases). The CDR3 sequence is CATSDLRGDTQYF. The CDR3 bases are TGTGCCACCAGTGATTTGCGGGGGGATACGCAGTATTTT.